This T cell receptor (beta chain) was obtained from a study of T cell responses to AZD1222 COVID-19 vaccine. The CDR3 sequence is 14 residues long. Trimming stripped 1 base from V and 7 bases from J, with 8 bases between. In germline, CDR1 is SEHNR, CDR2 FQNEAQ (reference sequence). Assay: immunoSEQ multiplex PCR; the TCRdb copy retains only in-frame clones and omits some. The table has about 120,000 clones, roughly 88% seen once; the top ten hold about 3.5%. This clone has a single count. This material consisted of peripheral blood, taken on day 0 of AZD1222 vaccination. The TCR sequence derives from an adult in good health. The rearrangement joins TRBV7-9 to TRBJ1-6; the D is unclear. Here the CDR3 reads CASSLEAGNSPLHF. The CDR3 DNA is TGTGCCAGCAGCTTAGAGGCGGGGAATTCACCCCTCCACTTT.